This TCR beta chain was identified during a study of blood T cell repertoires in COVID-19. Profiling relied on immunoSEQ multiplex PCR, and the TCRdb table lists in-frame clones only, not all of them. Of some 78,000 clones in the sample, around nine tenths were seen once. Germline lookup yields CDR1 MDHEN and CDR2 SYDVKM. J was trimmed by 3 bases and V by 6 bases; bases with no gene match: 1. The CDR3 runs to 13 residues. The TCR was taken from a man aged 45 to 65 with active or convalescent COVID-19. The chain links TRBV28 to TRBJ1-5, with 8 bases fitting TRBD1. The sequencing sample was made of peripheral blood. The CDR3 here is CASRGQANQPQHF. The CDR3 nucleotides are TGTGCCAGCAGGGGACAGGCCAATCAGCCCCAGCATTTT.